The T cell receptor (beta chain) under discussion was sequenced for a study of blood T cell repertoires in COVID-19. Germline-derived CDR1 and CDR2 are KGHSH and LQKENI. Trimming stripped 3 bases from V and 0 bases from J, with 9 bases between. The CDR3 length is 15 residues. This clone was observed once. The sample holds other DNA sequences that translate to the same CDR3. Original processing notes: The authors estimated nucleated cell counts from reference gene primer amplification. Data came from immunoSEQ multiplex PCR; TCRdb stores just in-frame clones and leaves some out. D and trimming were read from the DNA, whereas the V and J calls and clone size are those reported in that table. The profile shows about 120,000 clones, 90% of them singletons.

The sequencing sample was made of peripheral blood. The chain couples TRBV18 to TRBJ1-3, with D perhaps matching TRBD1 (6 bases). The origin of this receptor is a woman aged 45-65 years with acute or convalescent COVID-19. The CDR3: CASSPGQLSGNTIYF. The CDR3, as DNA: TGTGCCAGCTCACCTGGACAGCTCTCTGGAAACACCATATATTTT.